What follows is one T cell receptor beta chain and its context. These data belong to a study of technical replicates of blood from several donors. The CDR3 extends over 16 amino acids. The method was immunoSEQ multiplex PCR; TCRdb's version includes in-frame clones alone and lacks a portion of them. The data hold around 49,000 clones, with roughly 95% observed a single time. This chain connects TRBV1 to TRBJ2-2; no DNA check was done on the table's D call, TRBD1. TRBV1 has pseudogene status. Specimen: T cells isolated from PBMCs. The source of this sequence is a human donor in good health. The CDR3 coding sequence is TGCACCAGCAGTCCGGACAGGGGGCGTGACACCGGGGAGCTGTTTTTT. The encoded protein is CTSSPDRGRDTGELFF.